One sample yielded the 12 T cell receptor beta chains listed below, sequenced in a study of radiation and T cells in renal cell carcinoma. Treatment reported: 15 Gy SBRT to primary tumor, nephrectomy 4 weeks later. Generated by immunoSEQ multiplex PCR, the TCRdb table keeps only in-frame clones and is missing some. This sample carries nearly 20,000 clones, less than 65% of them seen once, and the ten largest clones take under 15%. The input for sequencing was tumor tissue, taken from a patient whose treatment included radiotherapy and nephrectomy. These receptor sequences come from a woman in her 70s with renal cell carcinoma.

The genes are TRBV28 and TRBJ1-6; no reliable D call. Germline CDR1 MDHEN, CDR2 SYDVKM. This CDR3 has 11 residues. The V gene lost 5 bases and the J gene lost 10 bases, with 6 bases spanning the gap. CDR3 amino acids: CASSPGSPLHF. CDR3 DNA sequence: TGTGCCAGCAGTCCTGGATCACCCCTCCACTTT.

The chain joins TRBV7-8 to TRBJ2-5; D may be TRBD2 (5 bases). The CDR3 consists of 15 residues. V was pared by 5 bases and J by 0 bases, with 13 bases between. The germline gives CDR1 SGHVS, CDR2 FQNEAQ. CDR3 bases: TGTGCCAGCAGCCATCCGTCGGGGAACCAAGAGACCCAGTACTTC. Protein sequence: CASSHPSGNQETQYF.

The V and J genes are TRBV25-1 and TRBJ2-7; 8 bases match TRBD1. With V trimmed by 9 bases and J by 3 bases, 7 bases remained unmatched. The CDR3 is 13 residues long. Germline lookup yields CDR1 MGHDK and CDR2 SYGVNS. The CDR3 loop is CASRGQVVYEQYF. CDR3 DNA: TGTGCCAGTAGGGGACAGGTAGTCTACGAGCAGTACTTC.

CDR3 region: CASRRTSSNQPQHF. The DNA for the CDR3 is TGTGCCAGCAGGAGGACGTCGAGCAATCAGCCCCAGCATTTT. The genes are TRBV27 and TRBJ1-5, with D unclear. Trimming took off 6 bases at V and 1 base at J, with 10 bases between the two ends. The germline V gene has CDR1 MNHEY and CDR2 SMNVEV (reference sequence). The CDR3 is 14 residues long.

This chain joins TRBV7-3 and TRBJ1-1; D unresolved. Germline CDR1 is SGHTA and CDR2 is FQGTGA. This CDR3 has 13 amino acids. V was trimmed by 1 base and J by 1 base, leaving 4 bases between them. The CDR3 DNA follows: TGTGCCAGCAGCTTAAAACAGAACACTGAAGCTTTCTTT. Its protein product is CASSLKQNTEAFF. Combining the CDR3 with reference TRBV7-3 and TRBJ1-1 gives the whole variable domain GAGVSQTPSNKVTEKGKYVELRCDPISGHTALYWYRQSLGQGPEFLIYFQGTGAADDSGLPNDRFFAVRPEGSVSTLKIQRTERGDSAVYLCASSLKQNTEAFFGQGTRLTVV.

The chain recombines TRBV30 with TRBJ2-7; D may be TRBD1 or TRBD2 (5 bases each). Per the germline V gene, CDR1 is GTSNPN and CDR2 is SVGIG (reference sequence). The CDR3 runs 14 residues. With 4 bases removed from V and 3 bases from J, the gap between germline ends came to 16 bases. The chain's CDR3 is CAWNRDPSDYEQYF. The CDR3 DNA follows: TGTGCCTGGAACCGGGACCCGAGCGACTACGAGCAGTACTTC.

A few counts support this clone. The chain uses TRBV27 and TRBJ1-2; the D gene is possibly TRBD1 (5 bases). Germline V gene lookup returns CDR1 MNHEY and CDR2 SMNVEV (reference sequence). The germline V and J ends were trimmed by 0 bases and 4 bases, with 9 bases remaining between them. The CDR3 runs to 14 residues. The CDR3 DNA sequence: TGTGCCAGCAGTTTATCCCGGGGCGGCTATGGCTACACCTTC. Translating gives CASSLSRGGYGYTF.

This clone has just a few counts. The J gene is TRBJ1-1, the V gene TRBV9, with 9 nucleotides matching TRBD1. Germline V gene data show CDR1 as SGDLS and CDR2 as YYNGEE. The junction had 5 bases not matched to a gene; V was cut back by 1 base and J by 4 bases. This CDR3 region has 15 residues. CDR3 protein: CASSVFTGGGTEAFF. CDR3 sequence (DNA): TGTGCCAGCAGCGTATTCACAGGGGGCGGCACTGAAGCTTTCTTT.

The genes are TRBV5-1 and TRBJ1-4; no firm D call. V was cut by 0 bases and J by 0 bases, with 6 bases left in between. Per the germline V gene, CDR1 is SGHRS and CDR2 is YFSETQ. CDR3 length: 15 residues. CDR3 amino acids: CASSLDPSTNEKLFF. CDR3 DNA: TGCGCCAGCAGCTTGGACCCGTCAACTAATGAAAAACTGTTTTTT.

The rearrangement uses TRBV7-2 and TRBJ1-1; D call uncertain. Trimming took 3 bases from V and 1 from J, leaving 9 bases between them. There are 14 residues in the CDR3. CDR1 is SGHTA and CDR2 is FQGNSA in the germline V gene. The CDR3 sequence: CASSLPGRNTEAFF. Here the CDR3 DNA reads TGTGCCAGCAGCTTGCCAGGAAGGAACACTGAAGCTTTCTTT.

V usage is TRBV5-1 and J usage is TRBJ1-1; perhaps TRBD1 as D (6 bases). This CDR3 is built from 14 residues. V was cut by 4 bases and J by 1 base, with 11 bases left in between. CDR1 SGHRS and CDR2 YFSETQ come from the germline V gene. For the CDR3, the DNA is TGCGCCAGCAGCCGCCAGGGGACGAACACTGAAGCTTTCTTT. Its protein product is CASSRQGTNTEAFF.

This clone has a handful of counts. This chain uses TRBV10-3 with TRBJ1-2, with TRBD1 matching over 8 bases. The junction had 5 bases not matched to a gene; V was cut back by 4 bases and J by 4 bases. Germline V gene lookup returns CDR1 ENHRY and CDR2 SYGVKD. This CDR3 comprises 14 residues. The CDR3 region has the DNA TGTGCCATCAGTGCGGACAGGGAAGCCTATGGCTACACCTTC. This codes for CAISADREAYGYTF.